This T cell receptor beta chain was captured in a study of T cell responses to AZD1222 COVID-19 vaccine. In its sample, this clone was seen a few times. Pooling of second doses given at about 4 or about 12 weeks was done. Assay used: immunoSEQ multiplex PCR; TCRdb lists only in-frame clones, some missing. In the table there are 150,000 to 200,000 clones, 90% to 95% of which are singletons. V dropped 2 bases and J dropped 11 bases, with 10 bases sitting between them. CDR3 length: 12 amino acids. Germline loops: CDR1 MNHEY, CDR2 SVGAGI. The V and J genes are TRBV6-5 and TRBJ1-5; tentative D call: TRBD1 (5 bases). This specimen consisted of peripheral blood, obtained 28 days after the second AZD1222 dose. The TCR sequence derives from an adult who received the AZD1222 COVID-19 vaccine. The DNA of the CDR3 is TGTGCCAGCAGTTACATGGGGGGAGCCCAGCATTTT. Translated, it gives CASSYMGGAQHF.